This TCR beta chain stems from a study of cytomegalovirus exposure and HLA in healthy donors. The CDR3 spans 16 residues. Germline loops: CDR1 SGDLS, CDR2 YYNGEE. V was pared by 0 bases and J by 7 bases, with 7 bases of the junction left unmatched. The PCR made use of 60 Vbeta and 13 Jbeta primers. TCRdb's table, derived via immunoSEQ multiplex PCR, lists solely in-frame clones and lacks some. The profile shows 150,000 to 200,000 clones, 80% to 90% of them singletons. The sample taken for sequencing was PBMCs. This chain uses TRBV9 with TRBJ2-1; 10 bases are shared with TRBD2. The clonotype originates from a man younger than 35 in good health and CMV-seronegative. CDR3 DNA: TGTGCCAGCAGCGTAGACATAGCGGGAGGCGTAAATGAGCAGTTCTTC. It yields the protein CASSVDIAGGVNEQFF.